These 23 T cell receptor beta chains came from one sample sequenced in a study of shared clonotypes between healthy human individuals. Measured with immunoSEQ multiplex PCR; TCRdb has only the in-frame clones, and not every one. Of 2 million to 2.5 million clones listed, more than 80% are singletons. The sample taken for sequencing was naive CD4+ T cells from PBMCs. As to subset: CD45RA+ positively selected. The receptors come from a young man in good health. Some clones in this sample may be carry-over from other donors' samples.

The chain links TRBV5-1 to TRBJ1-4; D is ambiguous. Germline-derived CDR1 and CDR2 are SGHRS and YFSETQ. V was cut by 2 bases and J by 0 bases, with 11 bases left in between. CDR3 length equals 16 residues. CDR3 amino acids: CASSFSGSATNEKLFF. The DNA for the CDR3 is TGCGCCAGCAGCTTTTCCGGGTCCGCAACTAATGAAAAACTGTTTTTT. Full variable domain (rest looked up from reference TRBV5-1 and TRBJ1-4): KAGVTQTPRYLIKTRGQQVTLSCSPISGHRSVSWYQQTPGQGLQFLFEYFSETQRNKGNFPGRFSGRQFSNSRSEMNVSTLELGDSALYLCASSFSGSATNEKLFFGSGTQLSVL.

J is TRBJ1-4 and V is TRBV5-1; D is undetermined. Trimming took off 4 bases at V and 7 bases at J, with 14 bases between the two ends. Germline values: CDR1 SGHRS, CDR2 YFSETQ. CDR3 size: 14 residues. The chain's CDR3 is CASSTTTSGEKLFF. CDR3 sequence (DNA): TGCGCCAGCAGCACTACTACCTCGGGTGAAAAACTGTTTTTT.

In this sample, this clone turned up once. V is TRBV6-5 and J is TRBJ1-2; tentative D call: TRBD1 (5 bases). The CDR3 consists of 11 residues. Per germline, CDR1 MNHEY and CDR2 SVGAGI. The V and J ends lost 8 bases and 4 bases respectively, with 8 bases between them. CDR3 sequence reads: CASGTSYGYTF. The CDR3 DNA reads TGTGCCAGCGGGACCTCCTATGGCTACACCTTC.

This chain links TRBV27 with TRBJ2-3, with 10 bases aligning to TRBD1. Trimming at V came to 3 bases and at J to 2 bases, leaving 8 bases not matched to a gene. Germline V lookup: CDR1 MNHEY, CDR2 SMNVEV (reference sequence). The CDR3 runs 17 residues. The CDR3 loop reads CASSFDRTGGNTDTQYF. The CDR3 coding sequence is TGTGCCAGCAGTTTTGATAGGACAGGGGGTAACACAGATACGCAGTATTTT.

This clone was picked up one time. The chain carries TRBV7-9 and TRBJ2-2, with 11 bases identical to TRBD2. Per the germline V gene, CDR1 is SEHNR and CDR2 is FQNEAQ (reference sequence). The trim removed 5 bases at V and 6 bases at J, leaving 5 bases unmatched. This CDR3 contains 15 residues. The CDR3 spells CASSITSGSPGELFF. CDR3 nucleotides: TGTGCCAGCAGCATCACTAGCGGGAGCCCCGGGGAGCTGTTTTTT.

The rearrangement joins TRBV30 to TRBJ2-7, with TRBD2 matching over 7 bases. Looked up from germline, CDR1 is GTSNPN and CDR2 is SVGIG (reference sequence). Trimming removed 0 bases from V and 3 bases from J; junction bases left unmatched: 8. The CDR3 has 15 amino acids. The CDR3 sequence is CAWSVKLARNYEQYF. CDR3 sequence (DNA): TGTGCCTGGAGTGTAAAACTAGCGAGAAACTACGAGCAGTACTTC.

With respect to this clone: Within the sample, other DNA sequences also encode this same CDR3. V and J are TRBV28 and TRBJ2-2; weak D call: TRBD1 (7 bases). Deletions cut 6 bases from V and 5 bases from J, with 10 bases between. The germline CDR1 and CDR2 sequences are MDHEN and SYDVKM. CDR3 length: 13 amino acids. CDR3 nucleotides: TGTGCCAGCAGGCAGGGGGGAACCGGGGAGCTGTTTTTT. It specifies CASRQGGTGELFF.

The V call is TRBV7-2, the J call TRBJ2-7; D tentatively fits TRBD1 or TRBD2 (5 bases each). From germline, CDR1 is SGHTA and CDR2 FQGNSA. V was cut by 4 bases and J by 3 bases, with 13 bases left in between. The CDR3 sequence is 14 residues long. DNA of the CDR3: TGTGCCAGCAGCTCTCCGGGACGACACTACGAGCAGTACTTC. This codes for CASSSPGRHYEQYF.

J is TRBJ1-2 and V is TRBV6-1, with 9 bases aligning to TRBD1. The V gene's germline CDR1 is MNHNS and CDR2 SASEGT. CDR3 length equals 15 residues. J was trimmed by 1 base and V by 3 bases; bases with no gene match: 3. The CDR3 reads CASSDWGQGNYGYTF. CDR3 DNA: TGTGCCAGCAGTGATTGGGGACAGGGTAACTATGGCTACACCTTC.

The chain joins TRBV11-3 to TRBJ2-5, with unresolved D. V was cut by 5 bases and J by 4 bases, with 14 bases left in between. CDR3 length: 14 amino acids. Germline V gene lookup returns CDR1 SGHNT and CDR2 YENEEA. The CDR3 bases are TGTGCCAGCAGCCTAATTTTTCGATTAGAGACCCAGTACTTC. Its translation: CASSLIFRLETQYF.

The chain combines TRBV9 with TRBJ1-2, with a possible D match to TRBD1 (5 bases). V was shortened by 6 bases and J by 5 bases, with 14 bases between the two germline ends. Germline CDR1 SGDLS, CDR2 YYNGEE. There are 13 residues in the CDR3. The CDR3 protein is CASTKPGGYGYTF. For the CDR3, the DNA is TGTGCCAGCACCAAACCCGGGGGATATGGCTACACCTTC.

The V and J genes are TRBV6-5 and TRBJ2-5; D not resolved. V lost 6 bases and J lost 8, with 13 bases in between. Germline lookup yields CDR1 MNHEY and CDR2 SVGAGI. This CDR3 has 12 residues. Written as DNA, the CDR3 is TGTGCCAGCAGATCAGCTAGGGTTACCCAGTACTTC. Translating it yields CASRSARVTQYF.

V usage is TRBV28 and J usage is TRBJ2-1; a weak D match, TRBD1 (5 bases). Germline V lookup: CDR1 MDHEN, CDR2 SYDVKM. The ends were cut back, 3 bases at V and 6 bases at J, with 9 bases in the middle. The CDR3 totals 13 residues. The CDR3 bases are TGTGCCAGCAGTTTGGTGGGGCCCAATGAGCAGTTCTTC. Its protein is CASSLVGPNEQFF.

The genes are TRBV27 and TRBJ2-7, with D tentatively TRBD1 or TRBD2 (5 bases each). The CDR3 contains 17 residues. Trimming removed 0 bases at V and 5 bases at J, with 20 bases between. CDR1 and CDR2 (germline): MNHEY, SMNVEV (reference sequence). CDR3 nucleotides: TGTGCCAGCAGTTTATCGCCAGGGCAAAACGGGAACCACGAGCAGTACTTC. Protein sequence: CASSLSPGQNGNHEQYF.

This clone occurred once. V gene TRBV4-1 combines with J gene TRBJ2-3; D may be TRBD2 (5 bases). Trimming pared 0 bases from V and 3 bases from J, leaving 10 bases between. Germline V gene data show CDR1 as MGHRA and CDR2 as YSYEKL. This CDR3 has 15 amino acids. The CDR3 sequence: CASSQDPGSTDTQYF. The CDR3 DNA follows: TGCGCCAGCAGCCAAGATCCGGGATCTACAGATACGCAGTATTTT.

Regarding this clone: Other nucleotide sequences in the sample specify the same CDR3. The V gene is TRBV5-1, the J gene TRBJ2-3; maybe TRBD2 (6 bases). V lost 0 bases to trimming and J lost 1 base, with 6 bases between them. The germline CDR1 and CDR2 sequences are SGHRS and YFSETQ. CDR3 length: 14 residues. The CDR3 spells CASSLAGGTDTQYF. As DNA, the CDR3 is TGCGCCAGCAGCTTGGCGGGAGGCACAGATACGCAGTATTTT.

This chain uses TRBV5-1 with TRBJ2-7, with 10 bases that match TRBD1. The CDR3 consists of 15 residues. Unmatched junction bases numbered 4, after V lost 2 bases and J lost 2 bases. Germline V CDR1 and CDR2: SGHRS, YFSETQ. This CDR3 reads CASSLGTGVTYEQYF. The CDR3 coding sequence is TGCGCCAGCAGCTTAGGGACAGGGGTAACCTACGAGCAGTACTTC.

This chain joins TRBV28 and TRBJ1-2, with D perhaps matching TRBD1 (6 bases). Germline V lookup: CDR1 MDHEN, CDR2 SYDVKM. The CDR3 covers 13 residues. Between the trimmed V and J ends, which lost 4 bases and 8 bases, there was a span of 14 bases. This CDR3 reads CASSSNRVGGYTF. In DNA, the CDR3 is TGTGCCAGCAGTTCGAACAGGGTAGGGGGCTACACCTTC.

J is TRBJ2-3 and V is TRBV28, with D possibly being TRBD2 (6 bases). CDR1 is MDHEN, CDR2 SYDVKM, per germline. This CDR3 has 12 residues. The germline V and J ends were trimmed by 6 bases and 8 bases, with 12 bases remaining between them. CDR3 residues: CASRAPTSTQYF. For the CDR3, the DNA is TGTGCCAGCAGAGCCCCGACTAGTACGCAGTATTTT. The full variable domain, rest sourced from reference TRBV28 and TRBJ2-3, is DVKVTQSSRYLVKRTGEKVFLECVQDMDHENMFWYRQDPGLGLRLIYFSYDVKMKEKGDIPEGYSVSREKKERFSLILESASTNQTSMYLCASRAPTSTQYFGPGTRLTVL.

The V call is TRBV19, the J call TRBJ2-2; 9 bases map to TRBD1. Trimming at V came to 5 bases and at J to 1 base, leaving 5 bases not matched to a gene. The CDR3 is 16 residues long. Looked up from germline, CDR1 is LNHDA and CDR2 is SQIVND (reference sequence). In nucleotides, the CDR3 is TGTGCCAGTAGTGTTTCGACAGGGGGGAACACCGGGGAGCTGTTTTTT. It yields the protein CASSVSTGGNTGELFF.

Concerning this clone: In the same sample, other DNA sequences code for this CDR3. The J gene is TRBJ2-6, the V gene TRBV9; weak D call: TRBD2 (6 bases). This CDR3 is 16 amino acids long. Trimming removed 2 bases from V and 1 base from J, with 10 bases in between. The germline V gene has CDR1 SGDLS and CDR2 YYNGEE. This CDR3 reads CASSVAGTSGANVLTF. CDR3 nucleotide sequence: TGTGCCAGCAGCGTGGCGGGAACGTCTGGGGCCAACGTCCTGACTTTC.

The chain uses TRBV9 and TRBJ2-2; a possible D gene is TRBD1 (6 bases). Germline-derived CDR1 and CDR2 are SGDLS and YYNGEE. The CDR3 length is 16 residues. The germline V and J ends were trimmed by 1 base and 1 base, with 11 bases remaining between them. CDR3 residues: CASSVYRDMNTGELFF. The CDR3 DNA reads TGTGCCAGCAGCGTATACCGGGACATGAACACCGGGGAGCTGTTTTTT. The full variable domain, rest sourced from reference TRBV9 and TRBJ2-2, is DSGVTQTPKHLITATGQRVTLRCSPRSGDLSVYWYQQSLDQGLQFLIQYYNGEERAKGNILERFSAQQFPDLHSELNLSSLELGDSALYFCASSVYRDMNTGELFFGEGSRLTVL.

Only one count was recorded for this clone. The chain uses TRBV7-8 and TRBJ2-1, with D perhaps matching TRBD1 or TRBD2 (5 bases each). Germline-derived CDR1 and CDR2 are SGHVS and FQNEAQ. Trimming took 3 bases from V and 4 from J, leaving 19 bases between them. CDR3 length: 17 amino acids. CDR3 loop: CASSLLPGPTRYNEQFF. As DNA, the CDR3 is TGTGCCAGCAGCTTGCTTCCGGGGCCGACCCGATACAATGAGCAGTTCTTC.